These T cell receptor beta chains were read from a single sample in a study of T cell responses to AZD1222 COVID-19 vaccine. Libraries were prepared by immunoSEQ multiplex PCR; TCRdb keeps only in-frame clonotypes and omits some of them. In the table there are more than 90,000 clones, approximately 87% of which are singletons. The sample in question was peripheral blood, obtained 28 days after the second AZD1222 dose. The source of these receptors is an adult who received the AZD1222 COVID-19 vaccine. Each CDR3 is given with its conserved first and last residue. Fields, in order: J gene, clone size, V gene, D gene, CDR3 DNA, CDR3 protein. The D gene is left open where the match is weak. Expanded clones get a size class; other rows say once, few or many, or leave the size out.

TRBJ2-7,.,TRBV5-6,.,TGTGCCAGCAGCTTGGGTAGGCTCGAGCAGTACTTC,CASSLGRLEQYF
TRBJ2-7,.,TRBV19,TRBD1,TGTGCCAGTAGTTTCACCGGGACAGGGTACGAGCAGTACTTC,CASSFTGTGYEQYF
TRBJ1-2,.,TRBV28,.,TGTGCCAGCGAAAACAGGGATAACTATGGCTACACCTTC,CASENRDNYGYTF
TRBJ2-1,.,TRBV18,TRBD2,TGTGCCAGCTCACCTTCTACTAGCGGGAGGCCTTACAATGAGCAGTTCTTC,CASSPSTSGRPYNEQFF
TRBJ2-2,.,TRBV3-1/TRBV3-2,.,TGTGCCAGCAGGAACCCGGGGCCAAACACCGGGGAGCTGTTTTTT,CASRNPGPNTGELFF
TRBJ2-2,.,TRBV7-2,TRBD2,TGTGCCAGCAGCTCGCCGCGAGGGGAGGGGTACACCGGGGAGCTGTTTTTT,CASSSPRGEGYTGELFF
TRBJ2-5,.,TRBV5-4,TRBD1,TGTGCCAGCAGCCGGGACAGAAAAGCAGAGACCCAGTACTTC,CASSRDRKAETQYF
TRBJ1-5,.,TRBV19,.,TGTGCCAGTAGGAGCCTACGGGGTCTTAATCAGCCCCAGCATTTT,CASRSLRGLNQPQHF
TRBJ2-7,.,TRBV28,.,TGTGCCAGCAGTGGGGGAGGGGGAAGATTCGAGCAGTACTTC,CASSGGGGRFEQYF
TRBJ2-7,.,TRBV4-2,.,TGTGCCAGCAGCCAAGATAGGGGTGTGAGCTACGAGCAGTACTTC,CASSQDRGVSYEQYF
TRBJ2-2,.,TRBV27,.,TGTGCCAGCCGACACACCGGGGAGCTGTTTTTT,CASRHTGELFF
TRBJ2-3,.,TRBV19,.,TGTGCCTCCGGACAGCTTAGCACAGATACGCAGTATTTT,CASGQLSTDTQYF
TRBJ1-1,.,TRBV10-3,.,TGTGCCTCCGGGGTCAGGGGGAACACTGAAGCTTTCTTT,CASGVRGNTEAFF
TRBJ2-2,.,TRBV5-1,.,TGCGCCAGCAGTCTAAGGGTCACCGGGGAGCTGTTTTTT,CASSLRVTGELFF
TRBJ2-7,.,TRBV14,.,TGTGCCAGCAGCCAGTTAGCCCTAGGATGGCGGGATGGCGAGCAGTACTTC,CASSQLALGWRDGEQYF
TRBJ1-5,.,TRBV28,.,TGTGCCAGCAGTTTACAGGGATGGCAGCCCCAGCATTTT,CASSLQGWQPQHF
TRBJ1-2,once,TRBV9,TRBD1,TGTGCCAGCAGCGGCAGGGGGAACTATGGCTACACCTTC,CASSGRGNYGYTF
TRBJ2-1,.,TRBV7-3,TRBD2,TGTGCCAGCAGCCATCTAGCGGGAGGGGCCTACAATGAGCAGTTCTTC,CASSHLAGGAYNEQFF
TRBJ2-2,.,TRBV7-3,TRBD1,TGTGCCAGCAGCCCAACTCGACAGGGGGCGGGTACCGGGGAGCTGTTTTTT,CASSPTRQGAGTGELFF
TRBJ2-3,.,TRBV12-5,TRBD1,TGTGCTAGTGGACCCGGACAGGGACGAGGAGATACGCAGTATTTT,CASGPGQGRGDTQYF
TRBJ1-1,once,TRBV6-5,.,TGTGCCAGCAGAGAGGGGGGTTTGACTGAAGCTTTCTTT,CASREGGLTEAFF
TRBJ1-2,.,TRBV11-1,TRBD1,TGTGCCAGCAGCTTAGCTCAGGACAGGGGGCGTCGTCGTGGCTACACCTTC,CASSLAQDRGRRRGYTF
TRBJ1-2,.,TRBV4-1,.,TGCGCCAGCAGCCCATTAGGCACCTTC,CASSPLGTF
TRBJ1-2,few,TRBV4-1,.,TGCGCCAGCAGCCAAGTTACTCCGGGTGGCTACACCTTC,CASSQVTPGGYTF
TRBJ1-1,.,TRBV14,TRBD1,TGTGCCAGCAGCCAGGGAACAGGGGGTGCCACTGAAGCTTTCTTT,CASSQGTGGATEAFF
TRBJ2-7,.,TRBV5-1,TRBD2,TGCGCCAGCAGCTTGGGGGTCACAGCGGGAGGCGGCGAGCAGTACTTC,CASSLGVTAGGGEQYF
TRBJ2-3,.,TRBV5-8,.,TGTGCCAGCAGCTTGTTTATGGGCGGGGATACGCAGTATTTT,CASSLFMGGDTQYF
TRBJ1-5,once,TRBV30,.,TGTGCCTGGACCGTACAGGGTAGCAATCAGCCCCAGCATTTT,CAWTVQGSNQPQHF
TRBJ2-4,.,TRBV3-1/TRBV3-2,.,TGTGCCAGCATGCAAAGAAAAAACATTCAGTACTTC,CASMQRKNIQYF
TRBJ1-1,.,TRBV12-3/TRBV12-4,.,TGTGCCAGCAGTTTAGGGGGTTGGACTGAAGCTTTCTTT,CASSLGGWTEAFF
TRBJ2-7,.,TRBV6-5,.,TGTGCCAGCAGCTCCTGGAGCCTGAGCTCCTACGAGCAGTACTTC,CASSSWSLSSYEQYF
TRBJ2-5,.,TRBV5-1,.,TGCGCCAGCAGCGAACCGCAAGAGACCCAGTACTTC,CASSEPQETQYF
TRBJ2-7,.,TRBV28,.,TGTGCCAGTGCCCCCCTGCAATCGATCTACGAGCAGTACTTC,CASAPLQSIYEQYF
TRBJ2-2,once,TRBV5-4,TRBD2,TGTGCCAGCAGCCCCGGTACTAGCGGGGGGGGCGGGGAGCTGTTTTTT,CASSPGTSGGGGELFF
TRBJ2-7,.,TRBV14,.,TGTGCCAGCAGCCAAGATCAAGTGAGCTACGAGCAGTACTTC,CASSQDQVSYEQYF
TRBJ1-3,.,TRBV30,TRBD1,TGTGCCTGGACTCTAGGGGGCGCGAGCTCTGGAAACACCATATATTTT,CAWTLGGASSGNTIYF
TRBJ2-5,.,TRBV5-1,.,TGCGCCAGCAGTCCGAAGGGTCAAGAGACCCAGTACTTC,CASSPKGQETQYF
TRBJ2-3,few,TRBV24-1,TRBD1,TGTGCCACCAGTGATGGGGGACAGGGGGCAGATACGCAGTATTTT,CATSDGGQGADTQYF
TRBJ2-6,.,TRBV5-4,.,TGTGCCAGCAGCTTGGCTGGGGCTGGGGCCAACGTCCTGACTTTC,CASSLAGAGANVLTF
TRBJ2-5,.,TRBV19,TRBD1,TGTGCCAGTAGTATCCTCACCTCGACAGGGGCGGAGACCCAGTACTTC,CASSILTSTGAETQYF
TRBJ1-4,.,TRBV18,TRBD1,TGTGCCAGCTCACCCTTCCGGGACAGTCATGAAAAACTGTTTTTT,CASSPFRDSHEKLFF
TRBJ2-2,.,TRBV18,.,TGTGCCAGCTCACCGCGGAGGCAGTTGACCGGGGAGCTGTTTTTT,CASSPRRQLTGELFF
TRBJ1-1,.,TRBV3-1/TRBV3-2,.,TGTGCCAGCAGCCACGTCGGAGGGGACACTGAAGCTTTCTTT,CASSHVGGDTEAFF
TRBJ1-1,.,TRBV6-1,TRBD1,TGTGCCAGCAGTGACATAACAGGGGTTTTTGCGGCTTTCTTT,CASSDITGVFAAFF